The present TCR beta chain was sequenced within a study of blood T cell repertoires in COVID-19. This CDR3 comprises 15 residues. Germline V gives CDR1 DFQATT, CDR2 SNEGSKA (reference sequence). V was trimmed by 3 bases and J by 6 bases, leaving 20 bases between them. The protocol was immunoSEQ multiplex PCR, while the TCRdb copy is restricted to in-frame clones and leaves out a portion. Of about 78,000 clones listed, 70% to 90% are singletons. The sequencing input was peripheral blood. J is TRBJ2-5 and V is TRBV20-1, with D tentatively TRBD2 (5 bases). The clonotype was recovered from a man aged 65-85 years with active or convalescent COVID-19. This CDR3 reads CSASGPRTPTKTQYF. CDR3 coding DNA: TGCAGTGCTAGTGGACCTCGGACTCCCACGAAGACCCAGTACTTC.